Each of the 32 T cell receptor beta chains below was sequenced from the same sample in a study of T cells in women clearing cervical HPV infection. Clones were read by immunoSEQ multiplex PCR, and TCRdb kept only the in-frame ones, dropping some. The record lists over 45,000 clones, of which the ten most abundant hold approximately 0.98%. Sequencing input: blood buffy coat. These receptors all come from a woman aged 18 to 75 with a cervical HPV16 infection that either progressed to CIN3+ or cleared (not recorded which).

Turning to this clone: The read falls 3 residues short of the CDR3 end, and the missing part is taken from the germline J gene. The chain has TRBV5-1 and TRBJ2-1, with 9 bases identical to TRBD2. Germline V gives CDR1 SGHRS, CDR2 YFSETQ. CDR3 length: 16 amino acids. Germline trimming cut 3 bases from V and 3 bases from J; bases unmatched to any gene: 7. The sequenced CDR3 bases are TGCGCCAGCAGCTCCCAAACAGCGGGGGGCTACAATGAG. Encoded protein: CASSSQTAGGYNE. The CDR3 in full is CASSSQTAGGYNEQFF.

The CDR3: CASSIMEGALYGYTF. The part of the CDR3 DNA that was read is TGTGCCAGTAGTATCATGGAGGGGGCGCTCTATGGC. The chain links TRBV19 to TRBJ1-2, with 7 bases fitting TRBD1. The sequence runs out 3 residues before the end of the CDR3; the remainder is reconstructed from the germline J gene. J gave up 4 bases and V 3 bases, and 8 bases lay outside the gene matches. The length of the CDR3 is 15 residues. Looked up from germline, CDR1 is LNHDA and CDR2 is SQIVND (reference sequence).

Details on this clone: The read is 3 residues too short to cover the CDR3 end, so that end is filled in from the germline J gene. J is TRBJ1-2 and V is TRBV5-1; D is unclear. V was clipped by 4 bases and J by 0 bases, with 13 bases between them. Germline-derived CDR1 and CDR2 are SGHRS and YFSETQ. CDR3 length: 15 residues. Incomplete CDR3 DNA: TGCGCCAGCAGCCGCCCTGACATAGCTAACTATGGC. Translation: CASSRPDIANYG. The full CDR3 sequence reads CASSRPDIANYGYTF.

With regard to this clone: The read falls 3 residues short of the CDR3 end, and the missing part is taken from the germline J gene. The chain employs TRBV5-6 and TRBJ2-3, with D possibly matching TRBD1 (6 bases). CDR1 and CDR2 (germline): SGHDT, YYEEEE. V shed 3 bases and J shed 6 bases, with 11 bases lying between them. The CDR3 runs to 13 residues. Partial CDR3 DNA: TGTGCCAGCAGCTCGAACAGGGTCGATACG. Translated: CASSSNRVDT. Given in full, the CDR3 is CASSSNRVDTQYF.

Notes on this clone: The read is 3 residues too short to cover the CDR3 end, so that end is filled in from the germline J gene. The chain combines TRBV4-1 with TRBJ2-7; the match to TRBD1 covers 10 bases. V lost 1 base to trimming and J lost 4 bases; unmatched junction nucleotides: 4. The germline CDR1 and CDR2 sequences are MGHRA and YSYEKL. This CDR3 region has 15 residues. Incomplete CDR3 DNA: TGCGCCAGCAGCCAAGGGGACAGGGGAGGTTACGAG. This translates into CASSQGDRGGYE. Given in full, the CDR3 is CASSQGDRGGYEQYF.

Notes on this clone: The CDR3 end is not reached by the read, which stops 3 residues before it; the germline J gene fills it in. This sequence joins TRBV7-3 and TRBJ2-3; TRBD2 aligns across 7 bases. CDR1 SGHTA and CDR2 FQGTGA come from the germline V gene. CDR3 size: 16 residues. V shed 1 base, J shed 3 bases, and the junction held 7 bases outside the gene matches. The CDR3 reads CASSLMAGRGTDTQYF. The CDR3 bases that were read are TGTGCCAGCAGCTTAATGGCGGGGAGGGGTACAGATACG.

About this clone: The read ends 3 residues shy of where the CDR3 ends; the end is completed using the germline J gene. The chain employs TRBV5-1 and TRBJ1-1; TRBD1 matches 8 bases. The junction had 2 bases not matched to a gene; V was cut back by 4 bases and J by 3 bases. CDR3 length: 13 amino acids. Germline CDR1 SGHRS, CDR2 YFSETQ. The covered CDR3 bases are TGCGCCAGCAGCCTACAGGGGGACACTGAA. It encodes CASSLQGDTE. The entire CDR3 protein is CASSLQGDTEAFF.

The CDR3 DNA, read in part, is TGTGCCAGCAGCTTCCCGAATAAGACTAGCGGGGGCTCCGGGGAG. Translating gives CASSFPNKTSGGSGE. In full, the CDR3 reads CASSFPNKTSGGSGELFF. This rearrangement joins TRBV7-6 to TRBJ2-2, with 12 positions matching TRBD2. The sequenced fragment ends 3 residues before the CDR3 boundary, so the rest is inferred from the germline J gene. With V trimmed by 3 bases and J by 6 bases, 11 bases remained unmatched. The germline V gene has CDR1 SGHVS and CDR2 FNYEAQ. The CDR3 has 18 amino acids.

The part of the CDR3 DNA that was read is TGTGCCAGCAGGCCAGCGGGGGATGGTGTTGAAAAA. It yields the protein CASRPAGDGVEK. The CDR3 in full is CASRPAGDGVEKLFF. The V call is TRBV12-3 or TRBV12-4, the J call TRBJ1-4, with D tentatively TRBD1 (5 bases). The read finishes 3 residues shy of the CDR3 end, and the germline J gene is used to complete it. V was pared by 6 bases and J by 7 bases, with 18 bases between. This CDR3 contains 15 residues.

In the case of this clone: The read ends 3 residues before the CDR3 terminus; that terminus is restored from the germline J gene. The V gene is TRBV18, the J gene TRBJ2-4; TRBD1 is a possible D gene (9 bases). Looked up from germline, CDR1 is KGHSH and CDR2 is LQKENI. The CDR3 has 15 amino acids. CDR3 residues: CASSPVAGQGYGQYF. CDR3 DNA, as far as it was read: TGTGCCAGCTCACCAGTAGCGGGACAGGGTTATGGT.

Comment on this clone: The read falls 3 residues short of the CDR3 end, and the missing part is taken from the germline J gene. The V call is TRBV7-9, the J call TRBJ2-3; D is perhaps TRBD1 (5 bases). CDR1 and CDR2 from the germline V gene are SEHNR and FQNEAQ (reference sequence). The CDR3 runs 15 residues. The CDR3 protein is CASSLGSGYQETQYF. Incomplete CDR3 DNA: TGTGCCAGCAGCTTAGGATCAGGGTACCAAGAGACG.

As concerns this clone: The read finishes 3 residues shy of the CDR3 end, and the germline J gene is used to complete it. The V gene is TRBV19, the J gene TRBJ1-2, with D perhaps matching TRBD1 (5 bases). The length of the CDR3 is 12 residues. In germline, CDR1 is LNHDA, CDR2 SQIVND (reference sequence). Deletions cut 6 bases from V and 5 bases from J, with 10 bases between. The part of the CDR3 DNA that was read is TGTGCCAGTAGCCCACAGGAGTATGGC. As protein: CASSPQEYG. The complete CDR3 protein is CASSPQEYGYTF. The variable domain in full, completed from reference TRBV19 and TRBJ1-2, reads DGGITQSPKYLFRKEGQNVTLSCEQNLNHDAMYWYRQDPGQGLRLIYYSQIVNDFQKGDIAEGYSVSREKKESFPLTVTSAQKNPTAFYLCASSPQEYGYTFGSGTRLTVV.

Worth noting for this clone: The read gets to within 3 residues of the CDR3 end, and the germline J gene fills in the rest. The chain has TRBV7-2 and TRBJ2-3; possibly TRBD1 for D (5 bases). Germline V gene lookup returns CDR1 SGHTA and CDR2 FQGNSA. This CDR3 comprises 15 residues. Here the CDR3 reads CASSLGGRAQETQYF. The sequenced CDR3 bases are TGTGCCAGCAGCTTAGGAGGCAGGGCCCAAGAGACG.

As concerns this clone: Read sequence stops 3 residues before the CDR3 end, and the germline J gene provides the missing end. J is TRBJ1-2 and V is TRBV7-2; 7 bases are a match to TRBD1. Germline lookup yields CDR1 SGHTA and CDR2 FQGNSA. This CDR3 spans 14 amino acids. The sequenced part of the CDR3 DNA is TGTGCCAGCAGCCCGTCGACACTCGGGACAGAC. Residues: CASSPSTLGTD. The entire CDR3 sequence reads CASSPSTLGTDYTF.

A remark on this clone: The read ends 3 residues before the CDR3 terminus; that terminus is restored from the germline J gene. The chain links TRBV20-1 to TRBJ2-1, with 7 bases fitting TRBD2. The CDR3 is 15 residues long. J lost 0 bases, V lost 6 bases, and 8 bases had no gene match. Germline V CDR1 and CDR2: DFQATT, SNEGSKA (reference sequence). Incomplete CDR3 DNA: TGCAGTGCAAGACAGCGGGGAATCTCCTACAATGAG. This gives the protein CSARQRGISYNE. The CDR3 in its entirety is CSARQRGISYNEQFF.

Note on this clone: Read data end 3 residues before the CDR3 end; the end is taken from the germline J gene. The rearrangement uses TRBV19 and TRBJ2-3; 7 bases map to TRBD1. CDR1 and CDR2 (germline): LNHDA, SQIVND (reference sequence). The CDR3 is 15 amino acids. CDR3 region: CASSPVKTGDQPQYF. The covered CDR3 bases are TGTGCCAGTAGTCCCGTGAAAACAGGGGATCAGCCG.

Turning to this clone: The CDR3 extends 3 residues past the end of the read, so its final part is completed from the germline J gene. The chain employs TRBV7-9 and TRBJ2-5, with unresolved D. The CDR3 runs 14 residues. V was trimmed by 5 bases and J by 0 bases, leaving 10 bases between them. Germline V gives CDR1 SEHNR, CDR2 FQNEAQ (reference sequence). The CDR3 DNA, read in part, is TGTGCCAGCAGCCCAGGCCGGTACCAAGAGACC. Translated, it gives CASSPGRYQET. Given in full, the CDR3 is CASSPGRYQETQYF.

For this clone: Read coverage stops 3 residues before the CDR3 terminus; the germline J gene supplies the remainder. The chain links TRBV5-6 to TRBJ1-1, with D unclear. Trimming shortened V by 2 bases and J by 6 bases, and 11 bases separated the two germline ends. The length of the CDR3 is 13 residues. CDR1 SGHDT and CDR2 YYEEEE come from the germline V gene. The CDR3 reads CASSLTFNAEAFF. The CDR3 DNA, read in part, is TGTGCCAGCAGCTTAACTTTCAACGCTGAA.

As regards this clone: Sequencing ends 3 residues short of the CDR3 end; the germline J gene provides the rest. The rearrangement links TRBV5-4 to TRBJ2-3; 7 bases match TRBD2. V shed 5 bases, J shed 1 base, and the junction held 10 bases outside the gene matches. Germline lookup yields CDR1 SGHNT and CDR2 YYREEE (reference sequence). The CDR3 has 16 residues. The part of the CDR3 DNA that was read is TGTGCCAGCAGTCCCGAGACTAGCACCCGCACAGATACG. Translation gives CASSPETSTRTDT. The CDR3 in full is CASSPETSTRTDTQYF.

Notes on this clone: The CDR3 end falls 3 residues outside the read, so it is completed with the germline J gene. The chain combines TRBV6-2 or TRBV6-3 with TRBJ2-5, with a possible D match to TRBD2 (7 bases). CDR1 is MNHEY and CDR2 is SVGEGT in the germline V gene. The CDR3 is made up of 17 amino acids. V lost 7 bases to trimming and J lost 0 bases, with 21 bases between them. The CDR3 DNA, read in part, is TGTGCCAGCAACGAAAGGGGGGGGACACGGAACCAAGAGACC. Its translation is CASNERGGTRNQET. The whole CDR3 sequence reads CASNERGGTRNQETQYF.

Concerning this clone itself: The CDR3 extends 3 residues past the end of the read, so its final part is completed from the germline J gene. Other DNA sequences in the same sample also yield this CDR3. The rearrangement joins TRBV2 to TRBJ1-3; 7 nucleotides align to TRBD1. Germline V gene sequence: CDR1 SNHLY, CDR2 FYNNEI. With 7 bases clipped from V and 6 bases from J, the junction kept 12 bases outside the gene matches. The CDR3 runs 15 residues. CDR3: CASIQRRTGENTIYF. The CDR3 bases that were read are TGTGCCAGCATACAAAGACGGACAGGTGAAAACACC.

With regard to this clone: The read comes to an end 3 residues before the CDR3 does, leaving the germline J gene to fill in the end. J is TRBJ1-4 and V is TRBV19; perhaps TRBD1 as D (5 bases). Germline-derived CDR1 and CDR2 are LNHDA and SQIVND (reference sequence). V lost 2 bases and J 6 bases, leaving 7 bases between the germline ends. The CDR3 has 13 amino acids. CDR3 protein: CASSIRTYEKLFF. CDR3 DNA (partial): TGTGCCAGTAGTATAAGGACATATGAAAAA.

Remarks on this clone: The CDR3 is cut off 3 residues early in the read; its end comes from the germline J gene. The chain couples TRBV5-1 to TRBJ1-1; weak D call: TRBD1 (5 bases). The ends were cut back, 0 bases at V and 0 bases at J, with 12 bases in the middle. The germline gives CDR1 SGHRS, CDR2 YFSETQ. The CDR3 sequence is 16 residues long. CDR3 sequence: CASSLVGGGVNTEAFF. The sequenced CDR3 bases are TGCGCCAGCAGCTTGGTAGGAGGAGGGGTGAACACTGAA.

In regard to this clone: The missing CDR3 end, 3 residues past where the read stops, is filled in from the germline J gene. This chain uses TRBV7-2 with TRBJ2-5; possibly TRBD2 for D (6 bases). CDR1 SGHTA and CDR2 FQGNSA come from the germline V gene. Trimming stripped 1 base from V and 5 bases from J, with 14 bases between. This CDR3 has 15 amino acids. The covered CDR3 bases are TGTGCCAGCAGCTTAGGAGCGGGCCGGGGGGAGACC. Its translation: CASSLGAGRGET. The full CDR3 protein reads CASSLGAGRGETQYF.

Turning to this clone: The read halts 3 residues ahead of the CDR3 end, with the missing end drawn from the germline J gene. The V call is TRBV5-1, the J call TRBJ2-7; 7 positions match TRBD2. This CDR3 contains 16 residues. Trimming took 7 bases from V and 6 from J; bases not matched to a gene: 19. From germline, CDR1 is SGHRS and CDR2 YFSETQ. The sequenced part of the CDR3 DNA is TGCGCCAGCTCCTGGGGGGGTGGGTTCCAGGCGGGCGAG. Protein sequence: CASSWGGGFQAGE. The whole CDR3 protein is CASSWGGGFQAGEQYF.

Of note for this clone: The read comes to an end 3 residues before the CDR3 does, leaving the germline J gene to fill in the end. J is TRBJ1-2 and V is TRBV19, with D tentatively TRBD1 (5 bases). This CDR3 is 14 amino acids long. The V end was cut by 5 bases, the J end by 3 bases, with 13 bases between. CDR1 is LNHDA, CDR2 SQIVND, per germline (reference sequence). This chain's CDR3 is CASSSRQSYYGYTF. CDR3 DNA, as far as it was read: TGTGCCAGTAGTTCCCGACAGAGCTACTATGGC.

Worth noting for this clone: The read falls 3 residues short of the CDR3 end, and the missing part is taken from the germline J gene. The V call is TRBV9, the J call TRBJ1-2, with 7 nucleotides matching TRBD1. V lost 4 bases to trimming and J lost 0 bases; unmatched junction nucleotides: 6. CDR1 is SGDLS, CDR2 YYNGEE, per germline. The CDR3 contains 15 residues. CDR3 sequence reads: CASSLRQGANYGYTF. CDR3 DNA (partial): TGTGCCAGCAGCCTACGACAGGGAGCTAACTATGGC.

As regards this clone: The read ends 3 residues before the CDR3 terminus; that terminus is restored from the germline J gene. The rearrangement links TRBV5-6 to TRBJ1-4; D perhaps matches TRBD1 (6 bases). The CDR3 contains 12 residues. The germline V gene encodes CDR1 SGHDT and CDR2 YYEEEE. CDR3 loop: CASSEGGIELFF. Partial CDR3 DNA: TGTGCCAGCAGCGAGGGGGGGATTGAA.

The DNA read from the CDR3 is TGTGCCAGCAGCCCGAGGCAGGGGGCCACCGGGGAG. Its protein product is CASSPRQGATGE. The whole CDR3 region reads CASSPRQGATGELFF. This chain joins TRBV2 and TRBJ2-2; 8 nucleotides align to TRBD1. The read ends 3 residues before the CDR3 terminus; that terminus is restored from the germline J gene. CDR3 length: 15 residues. Germline loops: CDR1 SNHLY, CDR2 FYNNEI. J was trimmed by 4 bases and V by 6 bases; bases with no gene match: 7.

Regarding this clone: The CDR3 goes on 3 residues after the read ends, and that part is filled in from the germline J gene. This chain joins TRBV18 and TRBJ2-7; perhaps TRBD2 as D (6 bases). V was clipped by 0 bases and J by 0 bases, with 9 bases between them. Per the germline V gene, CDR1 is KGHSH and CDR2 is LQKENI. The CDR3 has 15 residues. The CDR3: CASSPPRGSSYEQYF. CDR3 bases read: TGTGCCAGCTCACCACCGCGGGGAAGCTCCTACGAG. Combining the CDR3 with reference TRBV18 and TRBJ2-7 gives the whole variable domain NAGVMQNPRHLVRRRGQEARLRCSPMKGHSHVYWYRQLPEEGLKFMVYLQKENIIDESGMPKERFSAEFPKEGPSILRIQQVVRGDSAAYFCASSPPRGSSYEQYFGPGTRLTVT.

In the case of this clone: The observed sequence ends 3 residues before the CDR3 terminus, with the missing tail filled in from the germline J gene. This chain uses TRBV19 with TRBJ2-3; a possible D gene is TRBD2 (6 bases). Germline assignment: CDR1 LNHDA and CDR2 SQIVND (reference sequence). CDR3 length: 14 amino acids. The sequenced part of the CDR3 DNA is TGTGCCAGTAGTATTTTCACCGGGGGAGAGACG. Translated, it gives CASSIFTGGET. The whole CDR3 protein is CASSIFTGGETQYF. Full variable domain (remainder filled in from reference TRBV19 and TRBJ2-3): DGGITQSPKYLFRKEGQNVTLSCEQNLNHDAMYWYRQDPGQGLRLIYYSQIVNDFQKGDIAEGYSVSREKKESFPLTVTSAQKNPTAFYLCASSIFTGGETQYFGPGTRLTVL.

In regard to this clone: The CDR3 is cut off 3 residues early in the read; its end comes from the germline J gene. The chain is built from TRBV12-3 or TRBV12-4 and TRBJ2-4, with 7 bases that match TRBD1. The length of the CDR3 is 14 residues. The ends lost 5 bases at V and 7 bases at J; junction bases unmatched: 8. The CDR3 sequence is CASSPTGASNIQYF. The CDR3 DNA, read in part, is TGTGCCAGCAGTCCCACAGGGGCTTCGAACATT.